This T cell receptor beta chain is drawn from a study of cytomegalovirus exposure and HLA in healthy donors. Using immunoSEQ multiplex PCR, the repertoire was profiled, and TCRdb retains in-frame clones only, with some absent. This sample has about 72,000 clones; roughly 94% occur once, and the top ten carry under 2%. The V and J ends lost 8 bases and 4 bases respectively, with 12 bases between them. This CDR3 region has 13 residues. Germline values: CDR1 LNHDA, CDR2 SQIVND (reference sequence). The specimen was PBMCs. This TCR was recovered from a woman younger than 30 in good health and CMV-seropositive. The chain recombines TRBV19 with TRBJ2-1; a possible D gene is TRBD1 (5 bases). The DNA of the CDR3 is TGTGCCAGTGCCCTCCAGGGATACAATGAGCAGTTCTTC. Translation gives CASALQGYNEQFF.